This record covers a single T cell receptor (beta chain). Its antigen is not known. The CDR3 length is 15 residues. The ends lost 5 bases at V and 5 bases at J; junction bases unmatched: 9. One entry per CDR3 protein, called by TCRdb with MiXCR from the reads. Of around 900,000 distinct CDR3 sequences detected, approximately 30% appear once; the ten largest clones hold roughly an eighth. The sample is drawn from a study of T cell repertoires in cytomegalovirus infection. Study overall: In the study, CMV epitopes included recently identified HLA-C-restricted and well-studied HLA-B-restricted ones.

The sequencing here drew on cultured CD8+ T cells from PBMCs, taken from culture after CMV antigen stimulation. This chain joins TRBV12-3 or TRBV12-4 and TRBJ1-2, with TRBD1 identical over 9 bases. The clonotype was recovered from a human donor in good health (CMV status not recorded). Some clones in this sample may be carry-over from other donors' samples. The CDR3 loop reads CASSPLGQGSYGYTF. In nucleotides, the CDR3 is TGTGCCAGCAGTCCACTGGGACAGGGTTCGTATGGCTACACCTTC.